This TCR beta chain was observed in a study of blood T cells in healthy people across ages. The donors, aged about 6 to 90, were healthy Caucasians from Russia. Isolation of PBMCs gave at least 7 million cells per sample. The CDR3 extends over 16 amino acids. Germline CDR1 reads SGHDN; CDR2 reads FVKESK. V was cut by 2 bases and J by 0 bases, with 8 bases left in between. The authors ran a second PCR of about 6 to 12 cycles using a sample-barcoded 5' primer and a J-beta primer mix. Using its own MiXCR run on the 5' RACE reads, TCRdb lists one record per CDR3 protein. Among 890,000 or so distinct CDR3 sequences, 62% were seen once, and the ten largest hold 25% to 35%.

V usage is TRBV14 and J usage is TRBJ1-6; no reliable D call. The sequenced material came from blood. The receptor was isolated from a man aged 25-45 years in good health. The CDR3 is CASSQTGSSYNSPLHF. The CDR3 DNA sequence: TGTGCCAGCAGCCAAACGGGGAGCTCCTATAATTCACCCCTCCACTTT.